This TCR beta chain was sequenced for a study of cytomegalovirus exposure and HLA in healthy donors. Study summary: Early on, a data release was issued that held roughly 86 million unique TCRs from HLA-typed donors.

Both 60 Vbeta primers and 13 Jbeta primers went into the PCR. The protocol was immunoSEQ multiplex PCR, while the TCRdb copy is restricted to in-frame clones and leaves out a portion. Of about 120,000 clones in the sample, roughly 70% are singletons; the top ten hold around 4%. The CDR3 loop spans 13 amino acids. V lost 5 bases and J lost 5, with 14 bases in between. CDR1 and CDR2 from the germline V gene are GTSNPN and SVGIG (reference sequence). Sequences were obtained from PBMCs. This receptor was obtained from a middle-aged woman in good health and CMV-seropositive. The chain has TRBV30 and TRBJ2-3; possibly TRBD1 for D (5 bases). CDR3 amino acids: CAWGKGRGDTQYF. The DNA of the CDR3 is TGTGCCTGGGGGAAGGGAAGGGGAGATACGCAGTATTTT. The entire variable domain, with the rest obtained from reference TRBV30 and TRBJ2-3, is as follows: SQTIHQWPATLVQPVGSPLSLECTVEGTSNPNLYWYRQAAGRGLQLLFYSVGIGQISSEVPQNLSASRPQDRQFILSSKKLLLSDSGFYLCAWGKGRGDTQYFGPGTRLTVL.